The 32 T cell receptor beta chains reported below all come from one sample, sequenced in a study of memory CD4+ T cells and cytomegalovirus serostatus. Profiling relied on immunoSEQ multiplex PCR, and the TCRdb table lists in-frame clones only, not all of them. Among 40,000 to 55,000 clones listed, approximately 78% were seen once. The sort gate was single viable CD3+CD4+CD8-CD45RO+ cells for memory CD4+ T cells. Sequencing input: memory CD4+ T cells from blood. These receptors were collected from an adult in good health and CMV-seronegative.

This clone was seen a single time. The chain has TRBV14 and TRBJ2-7, with TRBD2 matching over 7 bases. The CDR3 spans 14 residues. With V trimmed by 4 bases and J by 2 bases, 5 bases remained unmatched. Germline loops: CDR1 SGHDN, CDR2 FVKESK. The CDR3 DNA reads TGTGCCAGCAGCCCCGGGCTAGCGGCCTACGAGCAGTACTTC. Protein sequence: CASSPGLAAYEQYF.

Of note for this clone: This specimen includes other DNA sequences encoding the same CDR3. CDR3 coding DNA: TGTGCCAGCAGCTTAGAAAGGACTGGTAACTACGAGCAGTACTTC. Translated, it gives CASSLERTGNYEQYF. The J gene is TRBJ2-7, the V gene TRBV11-2; D might be TRBD2 (5 bases). CDR1 SGHAT and CDR2 FQNNGV come from the germline V gene. There are 15 residues in the CDR3. The germline V and J ends were trimmed by 0 bases and 3 bases, with 12 bases remaining between them.

Concerning this clone: Other DNA sequences in the sample encode the same CDR3. V and J are TRBV28 and TRBJ2-7; no reliable D call. Germline values: CDR1 MDHEN, CDR2 SYDVKM. V lost 1 base and J lost 7, with 5 bases in between. CDR3 length: 11 amino acids. The CDR3, as DNA: TGTGCCAGCAGTTTATCGAGAGAGCAGTACTTC. Its translation: CASSLSREQYF.

This sequence joins TRBV6-1 and TRBJ2-5; D is undetermined. Germline assignment: CDR1 MNHNS and CDR2 SASEGT. The CDR3 is 13 residues long. V was shortened by 7 bases and J by 4 bases, with 13 bases between the two germline ends. CDR3 bases: TGTGCCAGCAACCACGGTATAGGAGAGACCCAGTACTTC. Its translation is CASNHGIGETQYF.

The chain combines TRBV16 with TRBJ1-2, with a weak D call TRBD1 (5 bases). The CDR3 is made up of 14 amino acids. Germline CDR1 KGHSY, CDR2 FQNENV. Trimming took 6 bases from V and 6 from J, leaving 17 bases between them. CDR3 residues: CASSLYQGGNGYTF. The CDR3 bases are TGTGCCAGCAGTCTGTACCAGGGAGGTAATGGCTACACCTTC.

This clone was counted a few times. The rearrangement uses TRBV20-1 and TRBJ1-1, with TRBD1 identical over 7 bases. The trim removed 3 bases at V and 8 bases at J, leaving 3 bases unmatched. Germline CDR1 and CDR2: DFQATT and SNEGSKA (reference sequence). This CDR3 contains 11 residues. The CDR3 coding sequence is TGCAGTGCTAGGAGACAGGGAGAAGCTTTCTTT. Translation: CSARRQGEAFF.

V usage is TRBV28 and J usage is TRBJ2-1, with TRBD1 identical over 8 bases. V trimming: 4 bases; J trimming: 4 bases; junction bases outside the gene matches: 6. Germline loops: CDR1 MDHEN, CDR2 SYDVKM. The CDR3 spans 15 residues. This chain's CDR3 is CASSSGQVTYNEQFF. In DNA, the CDR3 is TGTGCCAGCAGTTCGGGACAGGTAACATACAATGAGCAGTTCTTC. The entire variable domain, with the rest obtained from reference TRBV28 and TRBJ2-1, is as follows: DVKVTQSSRYLVKRTGEKVFLECVQDMDHENMFWYRQDPGLGLRLIYFSYDVKMKEKGDIPEGYSVSREKKERFSLILESASTNQTSMYLCASSSGQVTYNEQFFGPGTRLTVL.

The chain employs TRBV30 and TRBJ1-2; D may be TRBD1 (5 bases). The length of the CDR3 is 11 residues. Germline CDR1 is GTSNPN and CDR2 is SVGIG (reference sequence). V shed 6 bases and J shed 8 bases, with 13 bases lying between them. The CDR3 DNA sequence: TGTGCCTGTCGAGGGGCGGACGGCTACACCTTC. Translation: CACRGADGYTF. Using reference TRBV30 and TRBJ1-2 for the parts outside the CDR3, the full variable domain is SQTIHQWPATLVQPVGSPLSLECTVEGTSNPNLYWYRQAAGRGLQLLFYSVGIGQISSEVPQNLSASRPQDRQFILSSKKLLLSDSGFYLCACRGADGYTFGSGTRLTVV.

The chain is built from TRBV27 and TRBJ2-7; TRBD2 matches at 8 bases. V shed 10 bases, J shed 0 bases, and the junction held 8 bases outside the gene matches. Germline V gene data show CDR1 as MNHEY and CDR2 as SMNVEV (reference sequence). This CDR3 has 14 residues. CDR3 in DNA: TGTGCCAACACGGGGACTAGGCACTCCTACGAGCAGTACTTC. It specifies CANTGTRHSYEQYF.

This clone came up once. The chain recombines TRBV5-4 with TRBJ2-3; 12 nucleotides line up with TRBD2. The CDR3 loop spans 19 amino acids. V was clipped by 0 bases and J by 1 base; unmatched bases: 9. From germline, CDR1 is SGHNT and CDR2 YYREEE (reference sequence). The CDR3 nucleotides are TGTGCCAGCAGCTTGGCTGGGCTAGCGGGAGGGGGCGGCACAGATACGCAGTATTTT. Its protein product is CASSLAGLAGGGGTDTQYF.

The V call is TRBV27, the J call TRBJ2-1; 14 bases are shared with TRBD2. The CDR3 totals 16 residues. Trimming took 2 bases from V and 8 from J; bases not matched to a gene: 5. Germline CDR1 and CDR2: MNHEY and SMNVEV (reference sequence). CDR3 in DNA: TGTGCCAGCAGTTTACTAGGGACTAGCGGGAGCTATGAGCAGTTCTTC. As protein: CASSLLGTSGSYEQFF.

This chain joins TRBV6-1 and TRBJ1-1; D remains ambiguous. Trimming removed 4 bases at V and 7 bases at J, with 16 bases between. The CDR3 is made up of 14 amino acids. Looked up from germline, CDR1 is MNHNS and CDR2 is SASEGT. The CDR3 DNA is TGTGCCAGCAGTGGACCCAGCGTCGGGTATGAAGCTTTCTTT. Amino acid sequence: CASSGPSVGYEAFF.

This clone came up a few times. The chain links TRBV7-9 to TRBJ1-2, with 11 bases matching TRBD1. Germline V CDR1 and CDR2: SEHNR, FQNEAQ (reference sequence). Trimming removed 5 bases from V and 3 bases from J; junction bases left unmatched: 5. The CDR3 sequence is 15 residues long. DNA for the CDR3: TGTGCCAGCAGCCCAAGGGACAGGGGGGACTATGGCTACACCTTC. It translates to CASSPRDRGDYGYTF.

The chain uses TRBV27 and TRBJ1-5; unclear D gene. This CDR3 spans 14 amino acids. CDR1 and CDR2 from the germline V gene are MNHEY and SMNVEV (reference sequence). V gave up 2 bases and J gave up 6 bases, with 11 bases separating them. CDR3 nucleotide sequence: TGTGCCAGCAGTTTACACGGGATGGCTCAGCCCCAGCATTTT. Residues: CASSLHGMAQPQHF.

The CDR3 region is CASSVGQGTSGYNEQFF. The CDR3 DNA reads as TGTGCCAGCAGCGTAGGACAGGGGACTAGCGGTTACAATGAGCAGTTCTTC. The chain couples TRBV9 to TRBJ2-1, with 11 bases identical to TRBD2. The CDR3 is made up of 17 amino acids. V lost 0 bases to trimming and J lost 4 bases; unmatched junction nucleotides: 6. Germline CDR1 and CDR2: SGDLS and YYNGEE. Together with reference TRBV9 and TRBJ2-1, the CDR3 gives the full variable domain: DSGVTQTPKHLITATGQRVTLRCSPRSGDLSVYWYQQSLDQGLQFLIQYYNGEERAKGNILERFSAQQFPDLHSELNLSSLELGDSALYFCASSVGQGTSGYNEQFFGPGTRLTVL.

The gene calls are TRBV15 and TRBJ2-5; possible D gene TRBD2, 6 bases. The CDR3 is 12 residues long. V lost 8 bases and J lost 5, with 12 bases in between. Germline CDR1 is LNHNV and CDR2 is YYDKDF (reference sequence). CDR3: CATSTSSETQYF. The CDR3 coding sequence is TGTGCCACCTCGACTAGTTCGGAGACCCAGTACTTC.

The chain is built from TRBV27 and TRBJ2-2, with 7 bases identical to TRBD1. The germline V gene encodes CDR1 MNHEY and CDR2 SMNVEV (reference sequence). The CDR3 is made up of 18 amino acids. Germline trimming cut 5 bases from V and 4 bases from J; bases unmatched to any gene: 16. CDR3 nucleotides: TGTGCCAGCAGTGATGGGACAGTTAGTGTGTCAGGCACCGGGGAGCTGTTTTTT. Translating it yields CASSDGTVSVSGTGELFF.

V is TRBV29-1 and J is TRBJ2-3, with a weak D call TRBD2 (5 bases). The CDR3 totals 11 residues. The V gene's germline CDR1 is SQVTM and CDR2 ANQGSEA. V dropped 6 bases and J dropped 3 bases, with 7 bases sitting between them. This chain's CDR3 is CSVEVTDTQYF. CDR3 bases: TGCAGCGTGGAGGTGACAGATACGCAGTATTTT.

The rearrangement uses TRBV6-1 and TRBJ2-1; 7 nucleotides match TRBD1. The CDR3 runs 15 residues. The V segment lost 6 bases and the J segment 1 base; nucleotides outside the gene matches: 6. Germline CDR1 is MNHNS and CDR2 is SASEGT. The CDR3 coding sequence is TGTGCCAGCAGGCAGCCGGGACAGTCCTACAATGAGCAGTTCTTC. Its translation: CASRQPGQSYNEQFF.

This chain connects TRBV7-2 to TRBJ2-7; D perhaps matches TRBD2 (5 bases). This CDR3 has 15 amino acids. Per germline, CDR1 SGHTA and CDR2 FQGNSA. V lost 1 base and J lost 1, with 11 bases in between. This CDR3 is CASSLVAEASYEQYF. The CDR3 nucleotides are TGTGCCAGCAGCTTAGTGGCGGAGGCGTCCTACGAGCAGTACTTC.

The chain has TRBV30 and TRBJ2-4; D call uncertain. The CDR3 loop spans 14 amino acids. Trimming shortened V by 5 bases and J by 0 bases, and 11 bases separated the two germline ends. Germline V CDR1 and CDR2: GTSNPN, SVGIG (reference sequence). The CDR3 here is CAWDQLLAKNIQYF. The CDR3 DNA reads TGTGCCTGGGACCAGCTCCTAGCCAAAAACATTCAGTACTTC.

This rearrangement joins TRBV10-3 to TRBJ2-3; 12 nucleotides line up with TRBD2. Germline V lookup: CDR1 ENHRY, CDR2 SYGVKD. The CDR3 consists of 16 residues. Trimming removed 6 bases from V and 4 bases from J; junction bases left unmatched: 8. This CDR3 reads CAISATSGSFSDTQYF. The CDR3, as DNA: TGTGCCATCAGCGCGACTAGCGGGAGTTTCTCAGATACGCAGTATTTT.

The CDR3 nucleotides are TGTGCCAGCAGCTCCGATGGACAGTACGAGCAGTACTTC. Its translation: CASSSDGQYEQYF. The V call is TRBV14, the J call TRBJ2-7, with D possibly TRBD1 on 6 matching bases. V was shortened by 5 bases and J by 4 bases, with 12 bases between the two germline ends. The CDR3 totals 13 residues. Per germline, CDR1 SGHDN and CDR2 FVKESK.

The V and J genes are TRBV11-2 and TRBJ2-2, with D possibly being TRBD1 or TRBD2 (5 bases each). This CDR3 is 14 amino acids long. The germline CDR1 and CDR2 sequences are SGHAT and FQNNGV. The V and J ends lost 8 bases and 9 bases respectively, with 19 bases between them. The CDR3 here is CASRSLWGFRELFF. The CDR3 DNA sequence: TGTGCCAGCCGCAGCTTATGGGGGTTCCGGGAGCTGTTTTTT.

The gene calls are TRBV2 and TRBJ1-2, with a tentative D call TRBD1 (5 bases). Trimming stripped 4 bases from V and 7 bases from J, with 13 bases between. CDR1 and CDR2 from the germline V gene are SNHLY and FYNNEI. CDR3 length: 13 amino acids. CDR3 residues: CASSVAGLGGYTF. CDR3 sequence (DNA): TGTGCCAGCAGTGTTGCAGGGTTGGGTGGCTACACCTTC.

This chain links TRBV27 with TRBJ1-2, with TRBD1 matching 11 bases. This CDR3 spans 14 amino acids. Unmatched junction bases numbered 2, after V lost 4 bases and J lost 4 bases. Looked up from germline, CDR1 is MNHEY and CDR2 is SMNVEV (reference sequence). CDR3 in amino acids: CASSSGTGGYGYTF. As DNA, the CDR3 is TGTGCCAGCAGTTCCGGGACAGGGGGCTATGGCTACACCTTC.

V gene TRBV27 combines with J gene TRBJ2-7; TRBD2 aligns across 7 bases. V lost 5 bases and J lost 4; bases outside the gene matches: 11. Germline V gene sequence: CDR1 MNHEY, CDR2 SMNVEV (reference sequence). CDR3 size: 15 residues. The CDR3 coding sequence is TGTGCCAGCAGTCTTCAAGGGAGGGCTAGTTACGAGCAGTACTTC. Its translation is CASSLQGRASYEQYF.

The genes are TRBV25-1 and TRBJ2-7; 9 bases are shared with TRBD1. The CDR3 contains 14 residues. CDR1 is MGHDK, CDR2 SYGVNS, per germline. V gave up 4 bases and J gave up 4 bases; unmatched junction bases: 5. The CDR3: CASSVKGQGYEQYF. The CDR3 region has the DNA TGTGCCAGCAGTGTAAAGGGACAGGGTTACGAGCAGTACTTC.

The chain couples TRBV5-4 to TRBJ1-5; D unclear. With 3 bases removed from V and 1 base from J, the gap between germline ends came to 8 bases. Germline V lookup: CDR1 SGHNT, CDR2 YYREEE (reference sequence). The CDR3 sequence is 14 residues long. CDR3 sequence reads: CASSSLGSNQPQHF. The CDR3 nucleotides are TGTGCCAGCAGCTCGCTGGGCAGCAATCAGCCCCAGCATTTT.

This clone was detected once. The rearrangement joins TRBV27 to TRBJ2-5; D gene unclear. The CDR3 is 11 residues long. V lost 4 bases, J lost 7 bases, and 7 bases lay in between. Germline-derived CDR1 and CDR2 are MNHEY and SMNVEV (reference sequence). CDR3 sequence: CASSSGRTQYF. The CDR3 DNA follows: TGTGCCAGCAGTTCTGGACGGACCCAGTACTTC.

V gene TRBV12-5 combines with J gene TRBJ2-1; D gene ambiguous. V gave up 4 bases and J gave up 3 bases, with 22 bases separating them. This CDR3 is 18 amino acids long. Germline CDR1 is LGHNT and CDR2 is FRNRAP. The DNA for the CDR3 is TGTGCTAGTGGTTCCGACTCCTGTCCCCTGCTCAACTACAATGAGCAGTTCTTC. Its protein is CASGSDSCPLLNYNEQFF.

The chain joins TRBV30 to TRBJ1-6; 9 bases are shared with TRBD1. The CDR3 runs 13 residues. Germline CDR1 reads GTSNPN; CDR2 reads SVGIG (reference sequence). The V and J ends lost 5 bases and 11 bases, in that order; junction bases with no gene match: 7. Written as DNA, the CDR3 is TGTGCCTGGGGGACAGGGCGGAGGACACCCCTCCACTTT. Residues: CAWGTGRRTPLHF.